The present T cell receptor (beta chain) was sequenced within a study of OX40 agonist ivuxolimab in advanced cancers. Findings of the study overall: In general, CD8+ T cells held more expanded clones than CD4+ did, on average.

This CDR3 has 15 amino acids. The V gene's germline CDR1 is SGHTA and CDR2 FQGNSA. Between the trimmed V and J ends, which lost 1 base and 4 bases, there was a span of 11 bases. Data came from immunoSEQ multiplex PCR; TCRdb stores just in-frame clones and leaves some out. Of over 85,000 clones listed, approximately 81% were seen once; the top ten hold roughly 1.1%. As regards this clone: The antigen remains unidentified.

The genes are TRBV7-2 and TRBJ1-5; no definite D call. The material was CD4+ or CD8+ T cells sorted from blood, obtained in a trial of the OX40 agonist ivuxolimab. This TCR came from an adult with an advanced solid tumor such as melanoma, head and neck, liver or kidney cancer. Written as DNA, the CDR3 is TGTGCCAGCAGCTTAGGACGGGGAAAGAATCAGCCCCAGCATTTT. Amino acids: CASSLGRGKNQPQHF.